These 2 T cell receptor beta chains share one sample of origin, sequenced in a study of identifying expanded T cells in peripheral blood. The method was immunoSEQ multiplex PCR; TCRdb's version includes in-frame clones alone and lacks a portion of them. The sample contains 50,000 to 60,000 clones, 82% of which appear only once. Source material: blood. Receptors originate from a person aged 18 to 75 in good health.

The chain has TRBV14 and TRBJ1-2; 9 bases are shared with TRBD1. J gave up 3 bases and V 3 bases, and 8 bases lay outside the gene matches. This CDR3 spans 16 amino acids. CDR1 SGHDN and CDR2 FVKESK come from the germline V gene. The CDR3 region has the DNA TGTGCCAGCAGCCAGTTAGGACAGGGGTTCGACTATGGCTACACCTTC. It codes for CASSQLGQGFDYGYTF.

A few counts support this clone. The chain joins TRBV15 to TRBJ2-1; 7 nucleotides match TRBD2. Germline V lookup: CDR1 LNHNV, CDR2 YYDKDF (reference sequence). This CDR3 spans 17 amino acids. V was clipped by 0 bases and J by 2 bases; unmatched bases: 7. CDR3 protein: CATSRETAGVAYNEQFF. DNA of the CDR3: TGTGCCACCAGCAGAGAAACGGCGGGAGTCGCCTACAATGAGCAGTTCTTC.